Following are 23 T cell receptor beta chains from one sample sequenced in a study of long-term antiretroviral therapy in people with HIV. Survey-level immunoSEQ v3.0 assays were run. Profiled with immunoSEQ multiplex PCR; TCRdb holds only in-frame clones, not every one. The data hold tens of thousands of clones, with around four fifths observed a single time. The specimen was unsorted PBMCs, collected 1.9 years after starting antiretroviral therapy. All receptors come from a woman aged 45-60 years with HIV.

This clone was recorded only once. The chain has TRBV28 and TRBJ1-2; possibly TRBD1 for D (6 bases). Germline CDR1 MDHEN, CDR2 SYDVKM. The CDR3 has 17 amino acids. The V end was cut by 5 bases, the J end by 1 base, with 20 bases between. This chain's CDR3 is CASSPWGAGQLNYGYTF. The CDR3 nucleotides are TGTGCCAGCAGTCCGTGGGGGGCAGGACAACTTAACTATGGCTACACCTTC.

The chain has TRBV28 and TRBJ1-3; no definite D call. V was cut by 6 bases and J by 8 bases, with 17 bases left in between. Per the germline V gene, CDR1 is MDHEN and CDR2 is SYDVKM. The CDR3 spans 14 residues. The CDR3 region is CASRGSVSGDTIYF. CDR3 DNA sequence: TGTGCCAGCAGGGGGTCGGTCTCCGGGGACACCATATATTTT.

The chain recombines TRBV6-6 with TRBJ2-2; no clear D gene. V was clipped by 2 bases and J by 4 bases, with 8 bases between them. This CDR3 has 14 residues. Germline V gene lookup returns CDR1 MNHNY and CDR2 SVGAGI (reference sequence). In DNA, the CDR3 is TGTGCCAGCAGTTACGAAGGGCTCACCGGGGAGCTGTTTTTT. Residues: CASSYEGLTGELFF.

This chain connects TRBV11-2 to TRBJ1-6; D is ambiguous. Trimming pared 2 bases from V and 8 bases from J, leaving 10 bases between. This CDR3 is built from 14 residues. CDR1 is SGHAT, CDR2 FQNNGV, per germline. CDR3 nucleotides: TGTGCCAGCAGCTTAAGTGGTCCGGATTCACCCCTCCACTTT. It yields the protein CASSLSGPDSPLHF.

This clone was detected once. The chain joins TRBV9 to TRBJ2-5; perhaps TRBD2 as D (6 bases). Germline CDR1 SGDLS, CDR2 YYNGEE. Trimming removed 2 bases from V and 5 bases from J, with 16 bases in between. CDR3 length: 15 residues. CDR3 loop: CASSVQTSRWETQYF. CDR3 sequence (DNA): TGTGCCAGCAGCGTCCAGACTAGTAGATGGGAGACCCAGTACTTC.

The CDR3 nucleotides are TGTGCCAGCAGCGGGGAGGGTCTGAACACTGAAGCTTTCTTT. Translated: CASSGEGLNTEAFF. V usage is TRBV2 and J usage is TRBJ1-1; D gene ambiguous. V was clipped by 6 bases and J by 0 bases, with 11 bases between them. Germline loops: CDR1 SNHLY, CDR2 FYNNEI. The CDR3 sequence is 14 residues long.

The rearrangement uses TRBV28 and TRBJ1-5; 7 bases agree with TRBD1. This CDR3 contains 14 residues. Germline V gives CDR1 MDHEN, CDR2 SYDVKM. V dropped 5 bases and J dropped 6; count of bases not matched to a gene: 7. CDR3 coding DNA: TGTGCCAGCAGTCCCCGGACAGGCACTCAGCCCCAGCATTTT. Its translation: CASSPRTGTQPQHF.

J is TRBJ1-1 and V is TRBV20-1; unclear D gene. CDR1 DFQATT and CDR2 SNEGSKA come from the germline V gene (reference sequence). The CDR3 sequence is 11 residues long. Deletions cut 6 bases from V and 4 bases from J, with 9 bases between. The CDR3 DNA reads TGCAGTGCCCCCCAGGCCACTGAAGCTTTCTTT. This sequence encodes CSAPQATEAFF.

The J gene is TRBJ2-1, the V gene TRBV4-1; 15 bases line up with TRBD2. The CDR3 spans 16 residues. Germline lookup yields CDR1 MGHRA and CDR2 YSYEKL. Losses at the gene ends were 0 bases for V and 9 bases for J; bases not matched to a gene: 3. CDR3 residues: CASSQDGLAGGGEQFF. The CDR3, as DNA: TGCGCCAGCAGCCAAGATGGACTAGCGGGGGGGGGTGAGCAGTTCTTC.

The chain combines TRBV7-9 with TRBJ1-1, with 7 bases lining up with TRBD1. This CDR3 has 13 residues. Germline V CDR1 and CDR2: SEHNR, FQNEAQ (reference sequence). Germline trimming cut 5 bases from V and 3 bases from J; bases unmatched to any gene: 3. The CDR3 sequence: CASSRDSYTEAFF. The CDR3 bases are TGTGCCAGCAGCCGGGACAGCTACACTGAAGCTTTCTTT. Together with reference TRBV7-9 and TRBJ1-1, the CDR3 gives the full variable domain: DTGVSQNPRHKITKRGQNVTFRCDPISEHNRLYWYRQTLGQGPEFLTYFQNEAQLEKSRLLSDRFSAERPKGSFSTLEIQRTEQGDSAMYLCASSRDSYTEAFFGQGTRLTVV.

The chain is built from TRBV18 and TRBJ1-5; D unclear. The length of the CDR3 is 15 residues. CDR1 is KGHSH and CDR2 is LQKENI in the germline V gene. Trimming shortened V by 3 bases and J by 6 bases, and 15 bases separated the two germline ends. The CDR3 DNA reads as TGTGCCAGCTCACCGGTCTTAGAAATCGGTCAGCCCCAGCATTTT. This codes for CASSPVLEIGQPQHF.

The chain is built from TRBV9 and TRBJ2-3, with 7 nucleotides matching TRBD1. Trimming took 0 bases from V and 0 from J; bases not matched to a gene: 10. The CDR3 covers 18 residues. The V gene's germline CDR1 is SGDLS and CDR2 YYNGEE. The CDR3 DNA follows: TGTGCCAGCAGCGTAGCGAGTCGAAGGGGGCCTAGCACAGATACGCAGTATTTT. Its translation: CASSVASRRGPSTDTQYF.

The rearrangement links TRBV20-1 to TRBJ2-7, with D perhaps matching TRBD2 (5 bases). Germline V CDR1 and CDR2: DFQATT, SNEGSKA (reference sequence). The CDR3 has 9 residues. The V gene lost 6 bases and the J gene lost 7 bases, with 7 bases spanning the gap. This chain's CDR3 is CSAGIEQYF. As DNA, the CDR3 is TGCAGTGCCGGGATTGAGCAGTACTTC.

The chain combines TRBV14 with TRBJ2-5; TRBD2 is a possible D gene (6 bases). Deletions cut 3 bases from V and 4 bases from J, with 18 bases between. This CDR3 has 16 residues. Germline V gives CDR1 SGHDN, CDR2 FVKESK. This CDR3 is CASSQETILGGETQYF. The CDR3 coding sequence is TGTGCCAGCAGCCAGGAGACTATCCTGGGGGGAGAGACCCAGTACTTC.

This clone appeared once. This chain joins TRBV7-2 and TRBJ1-1; 9 nucleotides line up with TRBD1. V lost 5 bases, J lost 3 bases, and 7 bases stayed unmatched. Germline V gene lookup returns CDR1 SGHTA and CDR2 FQGNSA. The CDR3 length is 15 residues. DNA for the CDR3: TGTGCCAGCAGCCTGGGACAGGGAGCTGACACTGAAGCTTTCTTT. Protein sequence: CASSLGQGADTEAFF.

The V gene is TRBV28, the J gene TRBJ2-7; TRBD2 agrees at 8 bases. J was trimmed by 3 bases and V by 6 bases; bases with no gene match: 7. This CDR3 has 14 residues. CDR1 and CDR2 from the germline V gene are MDHEN and SYDVKM. CDR3 nucleotide sequence: TGTGCCAGCAGAACGCCGGGGGGGGTCTACGAGCAGTACTTC. Translation gives CASRTPGGVYEQYF.

This chain uses TRBV4-3 with TRBJ2-5, with no clear D. Germline V gives CDR1 LGHNA, CDR2 YSLEER. The CDR3 consists of 15 residues. The V gene lost 0 bases and the J gene lost 5 bases, with 13 bases spanning the gap. The CDR3 nucleotides are TGCGCCAGCAGCCAAGATCCCCTGGGTGGGGAGACCCAGTACTTC. It codes for CASSQDPLGGETQYF.

This clone was detected only a few times. The rearrangement joins TRBV28 to TRBJ2-7, with TRBD1 matching over 8 bases. Germline values: CDR1 MDHEN, CDR2 SYDVKM. The CDR3 sequence is 16 residues long. Trimming removed 6 bases from V and 5 bases from J; junction bases left unmatched: 15. The CDR3 protein is CASSPHLGTGHNEQYF. The CDR3, as DNA: TGTGCCAGCAGCCCCCACCTCGGGACAGGACATAACGAGCAGTACTTC.

As for this clone: This sample also contains other DNA sequences that code for the same CDR3. This sequence joins TRBV27 and TRBJ1-1; D remains unclear. V gave up 4 bases and J gave up 0 bases, with 6 bases separating them. Germline lookup yields CDR1 MNHEY and CDR2 SMNVEV (reference sequence). The CDR3 consists of 13 residues. The CDR3 DNA reads TGTGCCAGCAGTTCCCGGATGAACACTGAAGCTTTCTTT. Its translation is CASSSRMNTEAFF.

The chain links TRBV7-3 to TRBJ2-1; D is unclear. CDR1 SGHTA and CDR2 FQGTGA come from the germline V gene. V was shortened by 10 bases and J by 0 bases, with 10 bases between the two germline ends. The CDR3 loop spans 13 amino acids. The CDR3 is CATTNSSYNEQFF. CDR3 coding DNA: TGTGCCACCACCAACAGCTCCTACAATGAGCAGTTCTTC.

This chain uses TRBV11-3 with TRBJ2-2; possibly TRBD1 or TRBD2 for D (6 bases each). CDR1 and CDR2 from the germline V gene are SGHNT and YENEEA. V lost 2 bases and J 6 bases, leaving 13 bases between the germline ends. This CDR3 is built from 15 residues. The CDR3 region is CASSLRGEFAGELFF. The CDR3 nucleotides read TGTGCCAGCAGCTTAAGGGGGGAATTCGCCGGGGAGCTGTTTTTT.

The chain carries TRBV12-5 and TRBJ2-7, with D tentatively TRBD1 (5 bases). The CDR3 is 14 residues long. The ends were cut back, 8 bases at V and 3 bases at J, with 17 bases in the middle. CDR1 LGHNT and CDR2 FRNRAP come from the germline V gene. In nucleotides, the CDR3 is TGTGCTAGTCGCCATAAGACAGCCAACTACGAGCAGTACTTC. Protein sequence: CASRHKTANYEQYF.

This clone was observed once. V and J are TRBV10-3 and TRBJ2-2, with D hard to call. CDR1 and CDR2 from the germline V gene are ENHRY and SYGVKD. V lost 2 bases and J 5 bases, leaving 3 bases between the germline ends. The CDR3 sequence is 12 residues long. CDR3 in DNA: TGTGCCATCAGTGAGGGAACCGGGGAGCTGTTTTTT. Translated, it gives CAISEGTGELFF.